This T cell receptor beta chain was recovered during a study of cytotoxic CD8 clonotypes in ibrutinib-treated CLL. Trimming took 0 bases from V and 5 from J, leaving 8 bases between them. CDR1 and CDR2 (germline): SGHKS, YYEKEE (reference sequence). The CDR3 extends over 13 amino acids. The method was immunoSEQ multiplex PCR; TCRdb's version includes in-frame clones alone and lacks a portion of them. The sample holds some 310,000 clones, approximately 80% seen once. Specimen: PBMCs, collected before ibrutinib treatment. The rearrangement joins TRBV5-5 to TRBJ1-2; D may be TRBD1 (6 bases). This TCR came from a human donor with chronic lymphocytic leukemia. CDR3 in amino acids: CASSLGTDYGYTF. CDR3 DNA: TGTGCCAGCAGCTTGGGGACAGATTATGGCTACACCTTC. Together with reference TRBV5-5 and TRBJ1-2, the CDR3 gives the full variable domain: DAGVTQSPTHLIKTRGQQVTLRCSPISGHKSVSWYQQVLGQGPQFIFQYYEKEERGRGNFPDRFSARQFPNYSSELNVNALLLGDSALYLCASSLGTDYGYTFGSGTRLTVV.